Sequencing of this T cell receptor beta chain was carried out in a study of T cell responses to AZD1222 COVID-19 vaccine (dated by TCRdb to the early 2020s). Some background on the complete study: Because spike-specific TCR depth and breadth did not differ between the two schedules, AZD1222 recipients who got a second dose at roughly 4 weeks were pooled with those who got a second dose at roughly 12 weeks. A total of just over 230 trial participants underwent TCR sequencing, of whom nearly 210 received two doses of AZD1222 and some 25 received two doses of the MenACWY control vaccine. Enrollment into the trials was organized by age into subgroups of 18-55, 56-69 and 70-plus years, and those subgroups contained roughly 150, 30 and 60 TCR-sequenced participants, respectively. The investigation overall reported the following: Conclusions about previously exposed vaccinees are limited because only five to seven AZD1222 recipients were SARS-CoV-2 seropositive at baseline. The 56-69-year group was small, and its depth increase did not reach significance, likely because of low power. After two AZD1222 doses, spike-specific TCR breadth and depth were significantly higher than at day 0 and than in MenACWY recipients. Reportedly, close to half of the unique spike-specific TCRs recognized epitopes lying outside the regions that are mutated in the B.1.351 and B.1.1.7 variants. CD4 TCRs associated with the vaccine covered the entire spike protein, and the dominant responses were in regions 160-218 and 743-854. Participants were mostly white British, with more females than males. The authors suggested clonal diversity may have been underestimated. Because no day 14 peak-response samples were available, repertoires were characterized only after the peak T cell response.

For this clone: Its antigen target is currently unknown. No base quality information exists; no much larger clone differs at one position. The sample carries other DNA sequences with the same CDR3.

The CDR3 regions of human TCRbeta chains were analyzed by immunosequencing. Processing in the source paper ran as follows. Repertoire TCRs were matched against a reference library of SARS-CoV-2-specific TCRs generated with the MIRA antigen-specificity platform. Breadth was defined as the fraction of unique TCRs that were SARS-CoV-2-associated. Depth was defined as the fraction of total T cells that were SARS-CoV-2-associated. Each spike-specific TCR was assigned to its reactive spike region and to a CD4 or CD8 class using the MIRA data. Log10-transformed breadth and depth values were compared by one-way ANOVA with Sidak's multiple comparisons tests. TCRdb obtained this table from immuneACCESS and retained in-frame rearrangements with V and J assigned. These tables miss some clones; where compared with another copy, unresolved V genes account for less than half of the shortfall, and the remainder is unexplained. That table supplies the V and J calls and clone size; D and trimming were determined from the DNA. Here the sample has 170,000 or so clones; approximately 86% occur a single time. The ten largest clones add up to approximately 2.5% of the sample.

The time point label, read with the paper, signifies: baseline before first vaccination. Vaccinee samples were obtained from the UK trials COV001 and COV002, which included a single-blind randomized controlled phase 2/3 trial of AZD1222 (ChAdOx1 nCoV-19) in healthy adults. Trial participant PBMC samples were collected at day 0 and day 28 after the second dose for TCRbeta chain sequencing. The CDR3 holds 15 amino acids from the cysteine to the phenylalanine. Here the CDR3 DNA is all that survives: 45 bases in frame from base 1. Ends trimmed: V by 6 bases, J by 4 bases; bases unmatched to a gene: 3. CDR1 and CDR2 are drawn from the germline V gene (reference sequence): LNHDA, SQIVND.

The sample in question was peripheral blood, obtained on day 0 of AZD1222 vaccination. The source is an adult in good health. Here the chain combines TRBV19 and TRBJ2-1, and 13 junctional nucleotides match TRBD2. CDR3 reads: CASRGTSGAYNEQFF. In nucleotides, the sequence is TGTGCCAGTAGGGGGACTAGCGGGGCTTACAATGAGCAGTTCTTC.